Listed below are T cell receptor beta chains from one sample, sequenced in a study of CD4 T cells in relation to SARS-CoV-2 and coronaviruses. This table comes from immunoSEQ multiplex PCR, and its TCRdb copy is limited to in-frame clones, with some not included. The table lists around 28,000 clones, about 70% of them singletons. These TCRs' antigens remain unknown. Specimen: memory CD4+ T cells from PBMCs, cultured in vitro. These receptors all come from an adult with COVID-19. Both conserved end residues are part of each CDR3. D genes are given only for firm matches. Only some rows state a clone size, as once, few, many or a class for expanded clones.

>TRBV10-3|NA|NA|TRBJ2-2
TGTGCCATCGGAGAGACCAGGGGTGGCACCGGGGAGCTGTTTTTT
CAIGETRGGTGELFF
>TRBV3-1/TRBV3-2|NA|NA|TRBJ2-1
TGTGCCAGCAGCCAAGCGTCTAGCAACGAGCAGTTCTTC
CASSQASSNEQFF
>TRBV7-3|TRBD1|once|TRBJ2-1
TGTGCCAGCAGTTTGGACAGGCACAATGAGCAGTTCTTC
CASSLDRHNEQFF
>TRBV29-1|NA|NA|TRBJ2-3
TGCAGCGTTCGCCGGGACTCTAACACAGATACGCAGTATTTT
CSVRRDSNTDTQYF
>TRBV30|NA|once|TRBJ2-6
TGTGCCTGGAGTATCCAGGGACGATCTGGGGCCAACGTCCTGACTTTC
CAWSIQGRSGANVLTF
>TRBV3-1/TRBV3-2|NA|NA|TRBJ1-5
TGTGCCAGCAGCCAAGATTTTCGTGTACAGCCGGAAGATCAGCCCCAGCATTTT
CASSQDFRVQPEDQPQHF
>TRBV3-1/TRBV3-2|TRBD1|few|TRBJ2-2
TGTGCCAGCAGCCTAGACAGGGTCGACACCGGGGAGCTGTTTTTT
CASSLDRVDTGELFF
>TRBV5-1|TRBD1|NA|TRBJ1-2
TGCGCCAGCAGCTTGGTAGGGGGCGACTATGGCTACACCTTC
CASSLVGGDYGYTF
>TRBV15|TRBD2|NA|TRBJ2-1
TGTGCCACCAGCGGTGGGAGGGTCTCCTACAATGAGCAGTTCTTC
CATSGGRVSYNEQFF
>TRBV28|TRBD1|NA|TRBJ1-2
TGTGCCAGCAGTTACCACAGGGGGCAATTAGGCTACACCTTC
CASSYHRGQLGYTF
>TRBV6-2/TRBV6-3|NA|NA|TRBJ1-1
TGTGCCAGCAGTTACTCGGGGGGGCGTAACACTGAAGCTTTCTTT
CASSYSGGRNTEAFF
>TRBV28|NA|few|TRBJ2-2
TGTGCCAGCAGTGAAGGGTTCGGGGAGCTGTTTTTT
CASSEGFGELFF
>TRBV16|NA|NA|TRBJ2-1
TGTGCCAGCAGCCAATCCAAGACGGCTGAGCAGTTCTTC
CASSQSKTAEQFF
>TRBV2|TRBD1|NA|TRBJ1-2
TGTGCCAGCAGTGATTTTTCGGGACAGGGATTTGGCTACACCTTC
CASSDFSGQGFGYTF
>TRBV5-1|NA|NA|TRBJ2-5
TGCGCCAGCAGCTTGTATGGTGCGGAGACCCAGTACTTC
CASSLYGAETQYF
>TRBV4-1|TRBD2|few|TRBJ2-1
TGCGCCAGCAGCCAAGGCCTAGCGGGAGTCAATGAGCAGTTCTTC
CASSQGLAGVNEQFF
>TRBV6-5|NA|NA|TRBJ2-1
TGTGCCAGCAGTTACGGGTCGGGTGCCTCCAATGAGCAGTTCTTC
CASSYGSGASNEQFF
>TRBV27|NA|NA|TRBJ2-7
TGTGCCAGCAGCCTGTTTGTGTTGGGGTCCTCCTACGAGCAGTACTTC
CASSLFVLGSSYEQYF
>TRBV25-1|TRBD1|once|TRBJ2-7
TGTGCCAGCAGTGAAGCCGGGACAGGGGGCAGGAGTTCCTACGAGCAGTACTTC
CASSEAGTGGRSSYEQYF
>TRBV14|TRBD2|NA|TRBJ2-3
TGTGCCAGCAGCCAAGATCCGGGACTAGTAACAGATACGCAGTATTTT
CASSQDPGLVTDTQYF
>TRBV11-2|TRBD1|NA|TRBJ1-6
TGTGCCAGCAGCTGGGGGGACAGCCGATTCTCCTATAATTCACCCCTCCACTTT
CASSWGDSRFSYNSPLHF
>TRBV12-2|NA|few|TRBJ2-1
TGTGCAAGTCGCTTAGAAACTAGCGGGAGGCCCTATTACAATGAGCAGTTCTTC
CASRLETSGRPYYNEQFF
>TRBV7-2|NA|once|TRBJ2-5
TGTGCCAGCAGCTTCGGAGAGACCCAGTACTTC
CASSFGETQYF
>TRBV7-8|TRBD1|NA|TRBJ1-2
TGTGCCAGCAGCGGGACAGGGGACTATGGCTACACCTTC
CASSGTGDYGYTF
>TRBV7-2|NA|NA|TRBJ2-5
TGTGCCAGCAGCTTGTACCAAGAGACCCAGTACTTC
CASSLYQETQYF
>TRBV30|TRBD2|once|TRBJ2-2
TGTGCCTGGAGTAACGGACTAGCGGGAGGGCCGGGCCTCGGGGAGCTGTTTTTT
CAWSNGLAGGPGLGELFF
>TRBV2|NA|NA|TRBJ1-2
TGTGCCAGCAGTCCAGACAGGTTTAACTATGGCTACACCTTC
CASSPDRFNYGYTF
>TRBV7-9|NA|NA|TRBJ1-2
TGTGCCAGCAGCTTAGTAGTAGAGGGGGAGGATGGCTACACCTTC
CASSLVVEGEDGYTF
>TRBV28|TRBD2|NA|TRBJ2-1
TGTGCCAGCAGTTTCGGGACTAGCGAGTTCTCCTACAATGAGCAGTTCTTC
CASSFGTSEFSYNEQFF
>TRBV7-3|NA|NA|TRBJ2-1
TGTGCCAGCAGCCCCGCCAGGGAGTTGGATGAGCAGTTCTTC
CASSPARELDEQFF
>TRBV9|NA|NA|TRBJ1-2
TGTGCCAGCAGCGTAGATTGGGGCCTCTATGGCTACACCTTC
CASSVDWGLYGYTF
>TRBV2|TRBD2|NA|TRBJ2-2
TGTGCCAGCAGTCGGACTAGCGGGAGAGCCGGGGAGCTGTTTTTT
CASSRTSGRAGELFF